A selection of T cell receptor beta chains follows, all from one sample in a study of blood T cells in healthy people across ages. TCRdb called the 5' RACE reads again in MiXCR, with one record for every CDR3 protein. The data contain more than 1 million distinct CDR3 sequences, 40% to 45% of them singletons. Sequenced sample: blood. These receptor sequences come from a woman aged 55-70 years in good health. Both conserved end residues are trimmed from each CDR3.

j_gene	v_gene	CDR3aa
TRBJ2-1	TRBV6-2/TRBV6-3	ASSYSLAGVTNEQF
TRBJ2-4	TRBV6-2/TRBV6-3	ASSQGLARTYKQY
TRBJ2-7	TRBV27	ASSLGLPYYEQY
TRBJ1-2	TRBV29-1	SVIGIGYGYT
TRBJ2-3	TRBV15	ATSRDKGLDTQY
TRBJ2-2	TRBV28	ASSFGVNTGELF
TRBJ2-1	TRBV28	ASRLLEGRQF
-	TRBV4-1	ASSQEEEVRETQY
TRBJ1-2	TRBV20-1	SARANEYGYT
TRBJ2-1	TRBV4-1	ASSQDPGEQF
TRBJ2-1	TRBV7-9	ASSLAGGENEQF
TRBJ2-3	TRBV2	ASSRLAGDTQY
TRBJ2-1	TRBV5-1	ASSLRLAGVLSSYNEQF
TRBJ1-2	TRBV12-3/TRBV12-4	ASRGGILYGYT
TRBJ2-6	TRBV18	ASSPVRGQTSGANVLT
TRBJ2-7	TRBV24-1	ATSEGPYEQY
TRBJ2-3	TRBV30	AWSVLAGVDTQY
TRBJ2-7	TRBV28	ASSQVAGRSYEQY
TRBJ2-1	TRBV12-3/TRBV12-4	ASGSPTLATYEQF
TRBJ2-4	TRBV12-3/TRBV12-4	ASSLRVSGNAKNIQY
TRBJ2-3	TRBV29-1	SVEDWTVTDTQY
TRBJ2-5	TRBV27	ASSSSGPGQETQY
TRBJ2-5	TRBV30	AWSVLSQETQY
-	TRBV6-5	ASRPRLAGWETQY
TRBJ2-7	TRBV7-9	ASSSYKGTGTSYEQY
TRBJ2-2	TRBV14	ASSRGGLTGELF
TRBJ2-1	TRBV7-3	ASSGDWIGEQF
TRBJ2-1	TRBV20-1	SANFGNEQF
TRBJ1-1	TRBV29-1	SVVVGGSGTEAF
TRBJ2-1	TRBV20-1	SARDRDRGWNEQF
TRBJ2-4	TRBV7-2	ASSWSGTNIQY
TRBJ2-4	TRBV27	ASSSPRTGGNIQY
TRBJ2-7	TRBV27	ASSLMTSLYEQY
TRBJ2-1	TRBV20-1	SARKRSNLNEQF
TRBJ2-3	TRBV4-1	ASSPNHQSPGVTDTQY
TRBJ1-2	TRBV10-3	AITPDRTNYGYT
TRBJ2-7	TRBV5-6	ASSWARHGTYEQY
TRBJ2-1	TRBV5-1	ASSFGHFVNNEQF
TRBJ1-5	TRBV3-1	APSHQPQH
TRBJ1-2	TRBV6-6	ASGGGDYGYT
TRBJ2-5	TRBV6-2/TRBV6-3	ASSYSTREDFQETQY
TRBJ2-7	TRBV2	ASSDYRGGYEQY
TRBJ2-5	TRBV27	ASSTRARAGVWETQY
-	TRBV29-1	SVAGGTASGTQY
-	TRBV5-4	ASSLVTEREQY
TRBJ2-1	TRBV5-5	ASSFTAGASSYNEQF
TRBJ2-3	TRBV20-1	SARDMLAGGTDTQY
TRBJ2-1	TRBV24-1	ATSDSSSGGYNEQF
TRBJ2-6	TRBV7-3	ASSLIAGGTGANVLT
TRBJ1-2	TRBV6-5	ASSYSRDSFNGYT
TRBJ2-7	TRBV10-3	AISRQAGVGYEQY
-	TRBV7-2	ASSPTSGRFSYNEQY
TRBJ1-6	TRBV5-1	ASSRDGQENSPLH
TRBJ1-4	TRBV20-1	SAREPTGLGEKLF
TRBJ2-1	TRBV9	ASSAGTSGFDEQF
TRBJ2-3	TRBV29-1	SGLTGDTQY
TRBJ2-3	TRBV24-1	ATSDLVDTQY
TRBJ2-5	TRBV7-9	ASSPRGLAGGSIGETQY
-	TRBV15	ATSGTSGLPYDEQY